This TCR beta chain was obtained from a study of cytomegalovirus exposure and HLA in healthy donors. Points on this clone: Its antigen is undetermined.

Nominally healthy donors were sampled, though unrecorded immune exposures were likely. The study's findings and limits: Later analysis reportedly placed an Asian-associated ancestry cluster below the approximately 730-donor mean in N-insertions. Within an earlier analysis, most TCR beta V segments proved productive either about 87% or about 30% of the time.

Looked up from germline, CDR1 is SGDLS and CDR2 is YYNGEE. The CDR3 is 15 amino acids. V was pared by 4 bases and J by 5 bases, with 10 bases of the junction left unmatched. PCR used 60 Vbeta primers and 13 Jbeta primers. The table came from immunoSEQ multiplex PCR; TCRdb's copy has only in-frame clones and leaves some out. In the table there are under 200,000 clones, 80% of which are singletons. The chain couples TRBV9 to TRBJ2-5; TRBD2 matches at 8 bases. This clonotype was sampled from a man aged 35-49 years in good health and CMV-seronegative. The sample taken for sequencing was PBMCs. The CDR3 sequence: CASSRSQRGSETQYF. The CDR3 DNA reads TGTGCCAGCAGCCGGTCGCAGCGGGGGTCGGAGACCCAGTACTTC.